This T cell receptor (beta chain) was obtained from a study of cytotoxic CD8 clonotypes in ibrutinib-treated CLL. Study-level information: Samples averaged about 260,000 productive templates and 94,082 productive rearrangements. Study-level results: Exceeding age-matched healthy donors, baseline clonality also tracked the counts of circulating CD8+ T cells.

On this clone itself: Its antigen is not known.

Depth targeted 1 in 200,000 to 1 in 1 million T cells, averaging roughly 9.7x coverage per clonotype. Generated by immunoSEQ multiplex PCR, the TCRdb table keeps only in-frame clones and is missing some. The sample holds roughly 70,000 clones, around nine tenths seen once. Looked up from germline, CDR1 is SGDLS and CDR2 is YYNGEE. CDR3 length: 16 amino acids. V trimming: 0 bases; J trimming: 4 bases; junction bases outside the gene matches: 6. The chain uses TRBV9 and TRBJ2-7, with TRBD1 matching 11 bases. The sequencing here drew on PBMCs, taken after 12 months of ibrutinib treatment. The sequence came from a human donor with chronic lymphocytic leukemia. For the CDR3, the DNA is TGTGCCAGCAGCGTAGCAGGACAGGGGGCCGGGTACGAGCAGTACTTC. It yields the protein CASSVAGQGAGYEQYF.